These T cell receptor beta chains were read from a single sample in a study of beta chain features in type 1 diabetes. Sequenced by immunoSEQ multiplex PCR; TCRdb stores in-frame clones only, minus some. The data contain around 150,000 clones, less than 9.5% of them singletons. Sequenced: central memory CD4+ T cells from blood. Every receptor here comes from a man aged 18-30 years in good health. Each CDR3 is given with its conserved first and last residue. D genes are given only for firm matches. The size field is filled for only some rows; it gives once, few, many or a size class.

d_call: -
v_call: TRBV30
clone_size: -
j_call: TRBJ1-6
cdr3_aa: CAWKVGGATYNSPLHF
cdr3_nt: TGTGCCTGGAAGGTTGGAGGGGCCACCTATAATTCACCCCTCCACTTT

d_call: TRBD1
v_call: TRBV2
clone_size: few
j_call: TRBJ2-2
cdr3_aa: CASIQGVNTGELFF
cdr3_nt: TGTGCCAGCATTCAGGGGGTTAACACCGGGGAGCTGTTTTTT

d_call: TRBD2
v_call: TRBV18
clone_size: many
j_call: TRBJ2-1
cdr3_aa: CASSPLTSGPYEQFF
cdr3_nt: TGTGCCAGCTCACCACTGACTAGCGGGCCCTATGAGCAGTTCTTC

d_call: -
v_call: TRBV18
clone_size: many
j_call: TRBJ2-7
cdr3_aa: CASSPGSNYEQYF
cdr3_nt: TGTGCCAGCTCACCCGGGTCGAACTACGAGCAGTACTTC

d_call: -
v_call: TRBV5-8
clone_size: -
j_call: TRBJ1-2
cdr3_aa: CASSLGQGHGYTF
cdr3_nt: TGTGCCAGCAGCTTGGGCCAGGGCCACGGCTACACCTTC

d_call: -
v_call: TRBV5-4
clone_size: few
j_call: TRBJ2-7
cdr3_aa: CASSPTGYEQYF
cdr3_nt: TGTGCCAGCAGCCCGACAGGCTACGAGCAGTACTTC

d_call: TRBD2
v_call: TRBV9
clone_size: -
j_call: TRBJ2-5
cdr3_aa: CASSVTPWGGTQETQYF
cdr3_nt: TGTGCCAGCAGCGTGACCCCCTGGGGGGGGACCCAAGAGACCCAGTACTTC

d_call: TRBD2
v_call: TRBV7-2
clone_size: -
j_call: TRBJ2-5
cdr3_aa: CASSLSGGSVETQYF
cdr3_nt: TGTGCCAGCAGCTTATCGGGCGGGAGTGTAGAGACCCAGTACTTC

d_call: -
v_call: TRBV15
clone_size: few
j_call: TRBJ1-4
cdr3_aa: CATSRDRGYQEKLFF
cdr3_nt: TGTGCCACCAGCAGAGATCGAGGCTATCAAGAAAAACTGTTTTTT

d_call: -
v_call: TRBV19
clone_size: few
j_call: TRBJ2-7
cdr3_aa: CASSQYRDSVDEQYF
cdr3_nt: TGTGCCAGTAGTCAATACCGGGACTCGGTAGATGAGCAGTACTTC

d_call: -
v_call: TRBV7-3
clone_size: -
j_call: TRBJ2-1
cdr3_aa: CASSLRLYNEQFF
cdr3_nt: TGTGCCAGCAGCTTACGACTCTACAATGAGCAGTTCTTC

d_call: TRBD2
v_call: TRBV25-1
clone_size: few
j_call: TRBJ2-3
cdr3_aa: CASSDGFSAGGADTQYF
cdr3_nt: TGTGCCAGCAGTGATGGTTTCTCGGCGGGAGGAGCAGATACGCAGTATTTT

d_call: -
v_call: TRBV9
clone_size: -
j_call: TRBJ1-1
cdr3_aa: CASSVVDTEAFF
cdr3_nt: TGTGCCAGCAGCGTTGTCGACACTGAAGCTTTCTTT

d_call: -
v_call: TRBV7-6
clone_size: -
j_call: TRBJ2-5
cdr3_aa: CASSLGTTGGVETQYF
cdr3_nt: TGTGCCAGCAGCTTAGGAACCACAGGGGGGGTTGAGACCCAGTACTTC

d_call: TRBD1
v_call: TRBV15
clone_size: few
j_call: TRBJ1-5
cdr3_aa: CATQAAGGFQPQHF
cdr3_nt: TGTGCCACCCAAGCGGCAGGGGGCTTTCAGCCCCAGCATTTT

d_call: -
v_call: TRBV30
clone_size: few
j_call: TRBJ1-3
cdr3_aa: CARATGNSGNTIYF
cdr3_nt: TGTGCCCGGGCTACAGGAAACTCTGGAAACACCATATATTTT

d_call: TRBD1
v_call: TRBV11-2
clone_size: -
j_call: TRBJ2-7
cdr3_aa: CASSPSGGAYF
cdr3_nt: TGTGCCAGCAGCCCCTCAGGGGGCGCCTACTTC